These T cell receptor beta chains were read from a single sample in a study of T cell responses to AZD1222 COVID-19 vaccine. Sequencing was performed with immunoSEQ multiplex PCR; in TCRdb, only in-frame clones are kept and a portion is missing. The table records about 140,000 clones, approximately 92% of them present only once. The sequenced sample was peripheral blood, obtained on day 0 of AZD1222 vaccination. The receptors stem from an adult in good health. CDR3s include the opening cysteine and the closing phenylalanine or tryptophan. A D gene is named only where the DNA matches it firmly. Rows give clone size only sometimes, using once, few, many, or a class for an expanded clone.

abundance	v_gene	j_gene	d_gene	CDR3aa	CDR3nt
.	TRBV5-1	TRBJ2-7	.	CASSRGPYEQYF	TGCGCCAGCAGCCGCGGACCTTACGAGCAGTACTTC
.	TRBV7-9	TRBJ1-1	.	CASSYRENTEAFF	TGTGCCAGCAGCTACAGGGAGAACACTGAAGCTTTCTTT
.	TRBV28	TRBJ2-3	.	CASSTDPVLGDTQYF	TGTGCCAGCAGTACTGACCCGGTACTAGGGGATACGCAGTATTTT
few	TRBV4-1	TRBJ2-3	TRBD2	CASSHPGAGDRDTQYF	TGCGCCAGCAGCCACCCCGGGGCGGGAGATAGAGATACGCAGTATTTT
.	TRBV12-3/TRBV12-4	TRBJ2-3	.	CASRSPLDTQYF	TGTGCCAGCAGGAGCCCGCTGGATACGCAGTATTTT
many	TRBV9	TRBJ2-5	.	CASSVSGRETQYF	TGTGCCAGCAGCGTATCAGGTCGGGAGACCCAGTACTTC
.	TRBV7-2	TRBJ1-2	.	CASSPGEGYGYTF	TGTGCCAGCAGCCCAGGGGAGGGGTATGGCTACACCTTC
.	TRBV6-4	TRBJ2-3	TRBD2	CASRRLAGSRTDTQYF	TGTGCCAGCAGGAGACTAGCGGGTTCTCGCACAGATACGCAGTATTTT
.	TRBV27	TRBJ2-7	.	CASSPDSEGYEQYF	TGTGCCAGCAGTCCCGACAGCGAGGGCTACGAGCAGTACTTC
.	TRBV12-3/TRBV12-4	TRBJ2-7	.	CASSKAEAYEQYF	TGTGCCAGCAGCAAAGCGGAAGCCTACGAGCAGTACTTC
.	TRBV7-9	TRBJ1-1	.	CASSSAGLGTEAFF	TGTGCCAGCAGCTCCGCGGGGCTTGGCACTGAAGCTTTCTTT
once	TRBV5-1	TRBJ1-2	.	CASSLDKSYGYTF	TGCGCCAGCAGCTTGGACAAGTCCTATGGCTACACCTTC
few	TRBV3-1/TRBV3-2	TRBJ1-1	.	CASSQDRDTEAFF	TGTGCCAGCAGCCAAGATAGGGACACTGAAGCTTTCTTT
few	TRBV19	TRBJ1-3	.	CASRTGSSGNTIYF	TGTGCCAGTAGAACAGGAAGCTCTGGAAACACCATATATTTT
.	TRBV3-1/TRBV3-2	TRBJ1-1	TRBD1	CASSQAGGTEAFF	TGTGCCAGCAGCCAAGCAGGGGGCACTGAAGCTTTCTTT
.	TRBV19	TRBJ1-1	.	CASSINKVSEAFF	TGTGCCAGTAGTATAAACAAAGTTTCTGAAGCTTTCTTT
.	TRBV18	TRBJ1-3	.	CASSPLSGRGNTIYF	TGTGCCAGCTCACCACTCTCGGGTCGTGGAAACACCATATATTTT
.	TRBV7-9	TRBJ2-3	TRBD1	CASSLATGTGSTDTQYF	TGTGCCAGCAGCTTAGCGACAGGGACAGGAAGCACAGATACGCAGTATTTT
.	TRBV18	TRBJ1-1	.	CASSFQHAGTTEAFF	TGTGCCAGCTCATTTCAACACGCGGGGACCACTGAAGCTTTCTTT
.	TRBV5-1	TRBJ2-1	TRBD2	CASSLIWDYTQNEQFF	TGCGCCAGCAGCTTGATCTGGGACTACACCCAAAATGAGCAGTTCTTC
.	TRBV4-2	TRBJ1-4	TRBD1	CASSQQGAENEKLFF	TGTGCCAGCAGCCAACAGGGGGCCGAGAATGAAAAACTGTTTTTT
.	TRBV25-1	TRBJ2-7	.	CASSDPTGISYEQYF	TGTGCCAGCAGTGACCCAACAGGGATTTCCTACGAGCAGTACTTC
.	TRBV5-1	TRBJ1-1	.	CASSLSGTLNTEAFF	TGCGCCAGCAGCTTGAGCGGGACACTAAACACTGAAGCTTTCTTT